This TCR beta chain was sequenced in a study of T cells after yellow fever vaccination. Study-wide points: Abundant bulk-derived clonotypes could contaminate FACS-sorted repertoires.

TCRdb redid the calling of the 5' RACE reads with MiXCR, one entry per CDR3 protein. The data hold around 600,000 distinct CDR3 sequences, with 9% to 15% observed a single time. In its sample, this clonotype was seen once. As yet, its antigen is unknown. The source material was PBMCs, sampled on the day of the yellow fever booster vaccination. This TCR came from a man aged 25-45 years who received the YFV17D yellow fever vaccine.

The CDR3 spells CASSEGGTLGEQFF. The DNA of the CDR3 is TGTGCCAGCAGCGAGGGGGGCACATTGGGTGAGCAGTTCTTC. This chain links TRBV9 with TRBJ2-1; the D gene could be TRBD1 or TRBD2 (6 bases each). V lost 3 bases and J 9 bases, leaving 16 bases between the germline ends. Germline loops: CDR1 SGDLS, CDR2 YYNGEE. This CDR3 is built from 14 residues.